This entry is about one TCR beta chain. This table comes from immunoSEQ multiplex PCR, and its TCRdb copy is limited to in-frame clones, with some not included. Among approximately 1.5 million clones listed, 98% were seen once. This sample is part of a study of shared clonotypes between healthy human individuals. The source of this sequence is a man aged 25 to 45 in good health. Sequenced input: naive CD4+ T cells sorted from blood. The subset was: CD45RA+ positively selected.

This CDR3 reads CASNHRDRPNQPQHF. For the CDR3, the DNA is TGTGCCAGCAACCACCGGGACAGGCCTAATCAGCCCCAGCATTTT. V is TRBV28 and J is TRBJ1-5; 8 nucleotides agree with TRBD1. The CDR3 is 15 residues long. Germline loops: CDR1 MDHEN, CDR2 SYDVKM. The V and J ends lost 7 bases and 4 bases, in that order; junction bases with no gene match: 9.